The T cell receptor beta chain described here comes from a study of cytomegalovirus exposure and HLA in healthy donors. Findings and caveats of the study: In vitro testing confirmed a few CMV-associated chains as specific for CMV antigens.

Remarks on this clone: Its antigen is not known.

Germline V gene sequence: CDR1 MNHEY, CDR2 SMNVEV (reference sequence). Trimming pared 6 bases from V and 0 bases from J, leaving 12 bases between. The CDR3 length is 15 residues. PCR primers comprised 60 Vbeta and 13 Jbeta primers. Sequenced by immunoSEQ multiplex PCR; TCRdb stores in-frame clones only, minus some. There are fewer than 200,000 clones in the sample; approximately 75% occur only once, and 1.5% to 2% lies in the top ten. Among the donors, all were healthy bone marrow donors. Sequenced input: PBMCs. The V and J genes are TRBV27 and TRBJ1-3, with unresolved D. The receptor's source is a woman aged 18-30 years in good health and CMV-seronegative. DNA for the CDR3: TGTGCCAGCAGCCATTCTAAGCTCTCTGGAAACACCATATATTTT. Its protein product is CASSHSKLSGNTIYF.